Listed below are T cell receptor beta chains from one sample, sequenced in a study of CD8 T cells in Susac syndrome. Each CDR3 protein is one row after TCRdb ran MiXCR on the immunoSEQ multiplex PCR reads. The sample carries 150,000 to 200,000 distinct CDR3 sequences, about 95% recorded once. The sample consisted of CD4+ T cells from PBMCs. The source of these receptors is a human donor in good health. Each CDR3 is given with its conserved first and last residue.

cdr3_aa | v_call
CASSYSGQGGLEQYF | TRBV6-6
CATSRESGQYYGYTF | TRBV15
CAWEATGHRMNTEAFF | TRBV30
CAWSDGTTNEQFF | TRBV30
CASRQQSYEQYF | TRBV2
CAWRNSGRAGNEQFF | TRBV30
CASSRIPGDTQYF | TRBV14
CASSQASKASEQFF | TRBV4-2
CASSQAWGHNTEAFF | TRBV3-1
CAWSPPRTEETQYF | TRBV30
CASSLGAGAGYEQYF | TRBV7-6
CSVKTGDPFMGANVLTF | TRBV29-1
CASSLGGFFEQYF | TRBV27
CASSDISGANVLTF | TRBV28
CAWSGASGSYEQYF | TRBV30
CASSPTSDYEQYF | TRBV18
CSVEQTGAYEQYF | TRBV29-1
CASSLGLAQNIQYF | TRBV28
CSARDTRMNTEAFF | TRBV20-1
CSARKPGGPSYEQYF | TRBV20-1
CASSVGLREKLFF | TRBV9
CASSFRDPWNNEQFF | TRBV12-3/TRBV12-4
CSARVGGRAKNIQYF | TRBV20-1
CASSPADLGDEQFF | TRBV4-3
CASSSLANEQFF | TRBV12-3/TRBV12-4
CASSGRLNTEAFF | TRBV12-3/TRBV12-4
CASSPSGVKQYF | TRBV28